This T cell receptor (beta chain) was sequenced in a study of T cell clonality in common variable immunodeficiency. Caucasian heritage predominated among both patients and controls. Overall study findings and caveats: CVID subjects showed higher TCRbeta clonality than healthy controls.

Equal genomic DNA amounts from CVID and control samples were sequenced. Data came from immunoSEQ multiplex PCR; TCRdb stores just in-frame clones and leaves some out. In total the sample includes about 43,000 clones, none of them seen once. This clone showed up many times. Its antigen is as yet unknown. This receptor was identified in a person aged 18 to 75 in good health. The sequencing input was peripheral blood mononuclear cells.

The covered CDR3 bases are TGCGCCAGCAGCTTGGGACTAGCGGTTTCCTACAATGAG. Its translation: CASSLGLAVSYNE. The whole CDR3 sequence reads CASSLGLAVSYNEQFF. The V and J genes are TRBV5-1 and TRBJ2-1; the match to TRBD2 covers 9 bases. The read ends 3 residues early relative to the CDR3; the germline J gene fills the gap. The ends lost 0 bases at V and 1 base at J; junction bases unmatched: 2. Germline CDR1 and CDR2: SGHRS and YFSETQ. This CDR3 contains 16 residues.